A selection of T cell receptor beta chains follows, all from one sample in a study of CD8+ T cells in alopecia areata. The table came from immunoSEQ multiplex PCR; TCRdb's copy has only in-frame clones and leaves some out. The sample lists 30,000 to 35,000 clones, about 60% occurring once. Sequencing was performed on NKG2D-high CD8+ T cells sorted from blood. The receptors were sampled from a human donor with alopecia areata. CDR3s leave out the opening cysteine and the closing phenylalanine or tryptophan.

13	TRBV6-5	TRBJ2-1	ASRPTLNSYNEQF
12	TRBV15	TRBJ2-7	ATSTWTGSYEQY
10	TRBV6-6	TRBJ2-2	ASSSDTGELF
11	TRBV6-4	TRBJ1-2	ASSDSRGEGYT
15	TRBV23-1	TRBJ1-3	ASSQSGDRSSGNTIY
13	TRBV4-3	TRBJ1-4	ASSRVDRTNEKLF
13	TRBV30	TRBJ1-1	AWSVTSRGTTEAF
12	TRBV28	TRBJ2-7	ASSRPGQGYEQY
14	TRBV19	TRBJ2-4	ASSIGERGRKNIQY
11	TRBV29-1	TRBJ2-1	SAGGIPGNEQF
14	TRBV28	TRBJ1-2	ASSLGGVLENYGYT
10	TRBV7-9	TRBJ2-7	ASSPRPYEQY
12	TRBV28	TRBJ2-2	ASRLEWATGELF
17	TRBV27	TRBJ2-7	ASSLLVPRRTGAAYEQY
9	TRBV19	TRBJ2-1	ASSIGNEQF
14	TRBV2	TRBJ1-3	ASRRGQGAPGNTIY
15	TRBV9	TRBJ1-1	ASSVGSQGRFGTEAF
14	TRBV28	TRBJ2-7	ASSLPGPRADYEQY
20	TRBV30	TRBJ2-2	AWSQSRSWGLAGLRSGGELF
13	TRBV4-1	TRBJ2-3	ASRLTSGSSYTQY
13	TRBV5-4	TRBJ2-1	ASSFRRDSKSEQF
13	TRBV6-5	TRBJ2-5	ASSYGVAIQETQY
11	TRBV27	TRBJ2-5	ASSLLGEETQY
11	TRBV29-1	TRBJ2-7	SVDPGGGDEQY
12	TRBV7-9	TRBJ2-7	ASSWTVTAYEQY
13	TRBV5-4	NA	ASSPRAGSYNEQF
15	TRBV7-9	TRBJ2-3	ASSPRDSLQDTDTQY